This T cell receptor (beta chain) was documented in a study of shared clonotypes between healthy human individuals. With 4 bases clipped from V and 4 bases from J, the junction kept 11 bases outside the gene matches. The germline CDR1 and CDR2 sequences are GTSNPN and SVGIG (reference sequence). The CDR3 has 15 residues. The data were produced by immunoSEQ multiplex PCR, yet TCRdb's version contains in-frame clones alone and is incomplete. The sample lists approximately 340,000 clones, around 70% occurring once. Donors included only healthy HIV-negative adults lacking recent acute infections or vaccinations.

The clonotype originates from a man in his thirties or forties in good health. The specimen sequenced was memory CD4+ T cells sorted from blood. The subset is: CD45RA-negative fraction. The chain combines TRBV30 with TRBJ2-5, with 8 nucleotides matching TRBD2. CDR3 nucleotide sequence: TGTGCCTGGACTCTTCAGGGGCTAGCGGGAGAGACCCAGTACTTC. Translating it yields CAWTLQGLAGETQYF.